This T cell receptor (beta chain) was identified during a study of control samples from healthy donors and cancer patients. The CDR3 has 12 amino acids. J lost 8 bases, V lost 3 bases, and 3 bases had no gene match. Germline CDR1 reads SNHLY; CDR2 reads FYNNEI. Data came from immunoSEQ multiplex PCR; TCRdb stores just in-frame clones and leaves some out. The sample lists roughly 120,000 clones, around 91% occurring once. The sequence was collected from a woman in her fifties or sixties with colorectal cancer. The sequenced material came from PBMCs. V is TRBV2 and J is TRBJ2-7; 8 bases map to TRBD1. The CDR3 protein is CASSDDRGKQYF. CDR3 nucleotides: TGTGCCAGCAGTGATGACAGGGGCAAGCAGTACTTC.